What follows are 22 T cell receptor beta chains derived from one specimen sequenced in a study of CD4 and CD8 cells across lung adenocarcinoma regions. One entry per CDR3 protein results from TCRdb running MiXCR on the PCR reads. The profile shows some 23,000 distinct CDR3 sequences, around 50% of them singletons. Source material: CD8+ T cells from the center of a lung tumor. The receptors here all came from a male donor with lung adenocarcinoma. The CD4 and CD8 labels of this study may be unreliable.

This clonotype was seen more than once but under ten times. This rearrangement joins TRBV6-1 to TRBJ1-4, with TRBD1 identical over 10 bases. The V gene end was trimmed by 8 bases and the J gene end by 8 bases; junction bases not matched to a gene: 5. The germline V gene has CDR1 MNHNS and CDR2 SASEGT. The CDR3 extends over 13 amino acids. The CDR3: CASYWTGGEKLFF. The DNA for the CDR3 is TGTGCCAGCTACTGGACAGGGGGGGAAAAACTGTTTTTT.

DNA for the CDR3: TGTGCCAGCAGTTACAGGGGACGGGACTATGGCTACACCTTC. This translates into CASSYRGRDYGYTF. The V call is TRBV6-5, the J call TRBJ1-2; D possibly corresponds to TRBD1 (5 bases). The germline V and J ends were trimmed by 2 bases and 3 bases, with 10 bases remaining between them. The CDR3 spans 14 residues. CDR1 and CDR2 (germline): MNHEY, SVGAGI.

This clonotype was detected a few times. V and J are TRBV4-1 and TRBJ2-5, with TRBD2 identical over 8 bases. Matching the DNA end better, TRBJ2-7 makes the J call doubtful. The CDR3 covers 15 residues. Germline loops: CDR1 MGHRA, CDR2 YSYEKL. CDR3 amino acids: CASSRTESGSYEQYF. Written as DNA, the CDR3 is TGCGCCAGCAGCCGTACAGAGAGCGGGAGTTACGAGCAGTACTTC.

Sample share makes this clonotype medium-sized (0.01 to 0.1%). V usage is TRBV10-3 and J usage is TRBJ2-5; 11 positions agree with TRBD2. With 3 bases clipped from V and 4 bases from J, the junction kept 7 bases outside the gene matches. The CDR3 is made up of 16 amino acids. Germline values: CDR1 ENHRY, CDR2 SYGVKD. In DNA form, the CDR3 reads TGTGCCATCAGTGAAGCTGGGCTAGCGGGAGGAGAGACCCAGTACTTC. Protein product: CAISEAGLAGGETQYF.

This clonotype was counted many times. The rearrangement uses TRBV28 and TRBJ2-5; 7 bases are a match to TRBD1. Germline V CDR1 and CDR2: MDHEN, SYDVKM. The length of the CDR3 is 14 residues. Losses at the gene ends were 5 bases for V and 1 base for J; bases not matched to a gene: 4. The CDR3 nucleotides are TGTGCCAGCAGTCCCGGGGACAGCCAAGAGACCCAGTACTTC. Translated: CASSPGDSQETQYF.

The rearrangement links TRBV10-1 to TRBJ2-5; 14 nucleotides line up with TRBD2. The germline gives CDR1 WNHNN, CDR2 SYGVQD (reference sequence). V lost 0 bases and J lost 4; bases outside the gene matches: 4. The CDR3 has 17 amino acids. Here the CDR3 DNA reads TGCGCCAGCAGTGAGTCGAAGGGACTAGCGGGAGTAGAGACCCAGTACTTC. Its protein product is CASSESKGLAGVETQYF.

This clonotype has a count of ten or more. The chain carries TRBV5-1 and TRBJ2-1, with TRBD1 matching 8 bases. Germline CDR1 is SGHRS and CDR2 is YFSETQ. J was trimmed by 2 bases and V by 1 base; bases with no gene match: 2. The CDR3 sequence is 15 residues long. CDR3 in amino acids: CASSLTGGTYNEQFF. CDR3 coding DNA: TGCGCCAGCAGCTTGACAGGGGGGACCTACAATGAGCAGTTCTTC. Based on the CDR3 plus reference TRBV5-1 and TRBJ2-1, the full variable domain is KAGVTQTPRYLIKTRGQQVTLSCSPISGHRSVSWYQQTPGQGLQFLFEYFSETQRNKGNFPGRFSGRQFSNSRSEMNVSTLELGDSALYLCASSLTGGTYNEQFFGPGTRLTVL.

Points on this clonotype: Mismatch with germline at one junction end may stem from a read error. This sequence joins TRBV11-2 and TRBJ2-5, with D hard to call. Germline values: CDR1 SGHAT, CDR2 FQNNGV. This CDR3 is built from 13 residues. CDR3 DNA: TGTGCCAGCAGCTTAACGCAGAGGCAGGACCTCAGCTTC. Translating gives CASSLTQRQDLSF.

This chain links TRBV24-1 with TRBJ2-3, with D tentatively TRBD2 (6 bases). The V gene lost 10 bases and the J gene lost 0 bases, with 7 bases spanning the gap. Germline V lookup: CDR1 KGHDR, CDR2 SFDVKD. The CDR3 loop spans 12 amino acids. The CDR3, as DNA: TGTGCCACGGAGGGAAGCACAGATACGCAGTATTTT. Translating it yields CATEGSTDTQYF.

This clonotype appeared a few times. The chain is built from TRBV10-3 and TRBJ2-2, with 9 nucleotides matching TRBD1. J gave up 6 bases and V 9 bases, and 8 bases lay outside the gene matches. The CDR3 runs 14 residues. Germline loops: CDR1 ENHRY, CDR2 SYGVKD. CDR3: CAIKGQGSAGELFF. The CDR3, as DNA: TGTGCCATAAAGGGACAGGGAAGTGCCGGGGAGCTGTTTTTT.

This clonotype showed up just a few times. In nucleotides, the CDR3 is TGTGCCAGCAGTGAAGCAAGTAGCGGGACTGGTGGAGAGCAGTACTTC. Its translation is CASSEASSGTGGEQYF. The V gene is TRBV6-1, the J gene TRBJ2-1; 8 bases agree with TRBD2. The tail of the sequence fits TRBJ2-7 better, so the J call may be wrong. Germline CDR1 and CDR2: MNHNS and SASEGT. CDR3 length: 16 residues.

V usage is TRBV27 and J usage is TRBJ2-3; D might be TRBD1 or TRBD2, each matching 5 bases. CDR1 is MNHEY, CDR2 SMNVEV, per germline (reference sequence). The CDR3 loop spans 15 amino acids. V lost 7 bases to trimming and J lost 12 bases, with 26 bases between them. CDR3 residues: CASKPGLGARYIQYF. In nucleotides, the CDR3 is TGTGCCAGCAAACCGGGGCTGGGAGCCAGGTATATTCAGTATTTT.

Comments on this clonotype: A junction end diverges from the germline sequence, so it may reflect a read error. This rearrangement joins TRBV6-1 to TRBJ2-3; 7 positions agree with TRBD1. Germline assignment: CDR1 MNHNS and CDR2 SASEGT. There are 16 residues in the CDR3. CDR3: CASRDEGGGDPETQYF. For the CDR3, the DNA is TGTGCCAGCAGGGATGAAGGGGGCGGCGACCCAGAGACGCAGTACTTT.

Details on this clonotype: One end of the junction varies from germline; a read error may be responsible. The chain uses TRBV6-1 and TRBJ2-2; tentative D call: TRBD2 (6 bases). The germline V gene has CDR1 MNHNS and CDR2 SASEGT. There are 15 residues in the CDR3. Written as DNA, the CDR3 is TGTGCCAGCAGCGGACGGCCGGAGGGGACCGATGCGCTGTATTTT. Its translation: CASSGRPEGTDALYF.

V and J are TRBV25-1 and TRBJ2-1; 7 positions agree with TRBD1. The germline gives CDR1 MGHDK, CDR2 SYGVNS. The CDR3 is made up of 15 amino acids. V lost 5 bases, J lost 2 bases, and 6 bases stayed unmatched. The CDR3 protein is CASSTGATAYNEQFF. CDR3 sequence (DNA): TGTGCCAGCAGTACAGGGGCAACAGCCTACAATGAGCAGTTCTTC.

This clonotype was counted ten times or more. V is TRBV6-5 and J is TRBJ2-1, with TRBD2 identical over 11 bases. The V gene's germline CDR1 is MNHEY and CDR2 SVGAGI. V trimming: 1 base; J trimming: 8 bases; junction bases outside the gene matches: 10. The CDR3 consists of 17 residues. The CDR3 DNA reads as TGTGCCAGCAGTTACTACCCGGGACTAGCGGAGTTGGATGAGCAGTTCTTC. Protein product: CASSYYPGLAELDEQFF.

J is TRBJ2-5 and V is TRBV5-1; 9 bases fit TRBD1. Germline V gene data show CDR1 as SGHRS and CDR2 as YFSETQ. J was trimmed by 2 bases and V by 2 bases; bases with no gene match: 1. CDR3 size: 14 residues. CDR3 DNA: TGCGCCAGCAGCTTACAGGGGGCGCAAGAGACCCAGTACTTC. Amino acids: CASSLQGAQETQYF.

CDR3 sequence reads: CASNPWGRGDPGTQYF. In DNA form, the CDR3 reads TGTGCCAGTAATCCCTGGGGGCGGGGCGACCCGGGGACGCAGTATTTT. The chain joins TRBV27 to TRBJ2-3; possibly TRBD1 or TRBD2 for D (6 bases each). The CDR3 extends over 16 amino acids. Deletions cut 9 bases from V and 9 bases from J, with 28 bases between. The germline gives CDR1 MNHEY, CDR2 SMNVEV (reference sequence).

As to this clonotype: Because the CDR3's place on the DNA is in doubt, the DNA is left out and the CDR3 is given as listed by TCRdb. CDR3 protein: CAMGGRPVGTGAQFF. The chain combines TRBV10-3 with TRBJ2-2; TRBD1, the D gene given by the table, was not confirmed from the DNA. The CDR3 length is 15 residues, termini included. Germline V gene lookup returns CDR1 ENHRY and CDR2 SYGVKD.

By its share, this clonotype is medium-sized. The chain recombines TRBV10-3 with TRBJ2-3, with D perhaps matching TRBD1 (6 bases). V lost 7 bases and J 0 bases, leaving 14 bases between the germline ends. The germline V gene encodes CDR1 ENHRY and CDR2 SYGVKD. The CDR3 totals 15 residues. CDR3 DNA: TGTGCCATCAAGGTTGAGGGGGTGAGCACAGATACGCAGTATTTT. Protein product: CAIKVEGVSTDTQYF.

This chain uses TRBV27 with TRBJ2-4; D is perhaps TRBD2 (5 bases). The CDR3 loop spans 16 amino acids. Trimming left V 0 bases short and J 10 bases short, with 19 bases between. In germline, CDR1 is MNHEY, CDR2 SMNVEV (reference sequence). This CDR3 reads CASSLSAVGAKDIQYF. CDR3 bases: TGTGCCAGCAGTTTATCGGCGGTGGGAGCCAAAGATATTCAGTACTTC.

This chain uses TRBV12-2 with TRBJ2-3; TRBD1 was called by the table and not checked on the DNA. TRBV12-2 is a documented pseudogene. This CDR3 contains 15 residues. CDR3 in amino acids: CARGPLAVCTDEQYF. The DNA for the CDR3 is TGTGCCCGCGGCCCCCTGGCTGTGTGCACAGATGAGCAGTATTTC.